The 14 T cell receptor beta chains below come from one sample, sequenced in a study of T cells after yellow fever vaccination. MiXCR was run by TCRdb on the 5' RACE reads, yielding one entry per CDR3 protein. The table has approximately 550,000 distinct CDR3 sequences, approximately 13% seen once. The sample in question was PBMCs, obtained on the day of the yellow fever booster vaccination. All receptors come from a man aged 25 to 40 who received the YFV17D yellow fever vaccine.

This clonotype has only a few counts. CDR3 amino acids: CASSQDGRGEGYTF. The CDR3 region has the DNA TGTGCCAGCAGCCAAGATGGCAGGGGAGAAGGCTACACCTTC. This rearrangement joins TRBV4-2 to TRBJ1-2; tentatively, D is TRBD1 (6 bases). Trimming took off 0 bases at V and 8 bases at J, with 13 bases between the two ends. The germline gives CDR1 LGHNA, CDR2 YNFKEQ. This CDR3 spans 14 amino acids.

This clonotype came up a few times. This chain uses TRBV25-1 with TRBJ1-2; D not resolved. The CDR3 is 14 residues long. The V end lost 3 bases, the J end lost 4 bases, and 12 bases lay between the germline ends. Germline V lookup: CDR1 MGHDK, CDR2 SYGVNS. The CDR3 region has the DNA TGTGCCAGCAGTGACCCCGGGTTTGGCTATGGCTACACCTTC. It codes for CASSDPGFGYGYTF.

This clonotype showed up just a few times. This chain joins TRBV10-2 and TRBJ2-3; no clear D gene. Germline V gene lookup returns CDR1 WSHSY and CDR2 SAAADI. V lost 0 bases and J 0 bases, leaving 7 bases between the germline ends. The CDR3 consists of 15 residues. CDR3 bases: TGCGCCAGCAGTGAGTCGACGATGAGCACAGATACGCAGTATTTT. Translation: CASSESTMSTDTQYF.

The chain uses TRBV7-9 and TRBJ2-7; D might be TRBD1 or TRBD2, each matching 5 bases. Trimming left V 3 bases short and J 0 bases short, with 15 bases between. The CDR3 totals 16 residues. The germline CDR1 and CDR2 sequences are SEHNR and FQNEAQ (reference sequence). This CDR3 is CASSFPSGPSSYEQYF. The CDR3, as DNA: TGTGCCAGCAGCTTCCCCTCGGGACCGTCCTCCTACGAGCAGTACTTC.

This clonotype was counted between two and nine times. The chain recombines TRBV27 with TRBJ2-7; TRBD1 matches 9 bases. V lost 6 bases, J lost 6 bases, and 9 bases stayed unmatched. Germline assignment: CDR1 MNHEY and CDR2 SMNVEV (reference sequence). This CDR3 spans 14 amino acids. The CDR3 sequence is CASRAGTGRGEQYF. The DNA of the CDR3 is TGTGCCAGCAGAGCCGGGACAGGGAGGGGCGAGCAGTACTTC.

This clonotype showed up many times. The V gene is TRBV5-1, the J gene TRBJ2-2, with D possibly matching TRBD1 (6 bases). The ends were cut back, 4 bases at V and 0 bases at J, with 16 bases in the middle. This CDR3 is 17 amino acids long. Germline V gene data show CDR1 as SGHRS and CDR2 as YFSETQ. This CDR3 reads CASSLRQAATNTGELFF. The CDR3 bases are TGCGCCAGCAGCCTAAGACAGGCGGCGACGAACACCGGGGAGCTGTTTTTT.

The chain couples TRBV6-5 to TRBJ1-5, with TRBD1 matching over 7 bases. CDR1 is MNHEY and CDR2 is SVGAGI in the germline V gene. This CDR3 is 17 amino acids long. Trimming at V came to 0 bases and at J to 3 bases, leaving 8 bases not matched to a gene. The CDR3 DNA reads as TGTGCCAGCAGTTACTCGTACGGCAGGGGGTTCAATCAGCCCCAGCATTTT. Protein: CASSYSYGRGFNQPQHF.

The CDR3 region has the DNA TGCGCCAGCAGCGCAGGGACAGCCCGCTACAATGAGCAGTTCTTC. It encodes CASSAGTARYNEQFF. The rearrangement joins TRBV5-1 to TRBJ2-1; TRBD1 matches at 7 bases. The germline V gene has CDR1 SGHRS and CDR2 YFSETQ. The CDR3 runs 15 residues. Losses at the gene ends were 4 bases for V and 3 bases for J; bases not matched to a gene: 7.

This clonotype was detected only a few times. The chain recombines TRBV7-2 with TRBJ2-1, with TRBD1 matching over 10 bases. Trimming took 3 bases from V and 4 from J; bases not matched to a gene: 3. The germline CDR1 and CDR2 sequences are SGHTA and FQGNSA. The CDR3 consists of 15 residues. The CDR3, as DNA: TGTGCCAGCAGCTTGGGGACAGGGGAATACAATGAGCAGTTCTTC. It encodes CASSLGTGEYNEQFF.

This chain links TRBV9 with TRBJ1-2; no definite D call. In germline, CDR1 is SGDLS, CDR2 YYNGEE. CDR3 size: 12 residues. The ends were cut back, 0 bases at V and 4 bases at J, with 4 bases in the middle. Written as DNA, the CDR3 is TGTGCCAGCAGCGTAGACACCTATGGCTACACCTTC. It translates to CASSVDTYGYTF.

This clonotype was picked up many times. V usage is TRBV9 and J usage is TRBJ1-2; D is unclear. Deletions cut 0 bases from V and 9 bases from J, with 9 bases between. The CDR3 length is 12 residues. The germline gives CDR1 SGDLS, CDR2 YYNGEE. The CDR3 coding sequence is TGTGCCAGCAGCGTAGTAGCCGGGAGCTACACCTTC. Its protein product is CASSVVAGSYTF.

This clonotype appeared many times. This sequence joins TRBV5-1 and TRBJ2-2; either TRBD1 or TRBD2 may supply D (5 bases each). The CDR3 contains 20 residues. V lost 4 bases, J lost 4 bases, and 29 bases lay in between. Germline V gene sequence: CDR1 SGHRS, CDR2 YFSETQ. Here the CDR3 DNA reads TGCGCCAGCAGCCCCGGGCCTAGGCGTAGGCTCGGGGCGGTCACCGGGGAGCTGTTTTTT. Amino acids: CASSPGPRRRLGAVTGELFF. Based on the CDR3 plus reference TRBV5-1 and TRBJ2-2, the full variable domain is KAGVTQTPRYLIKTRGQQVTLSCSPISGHRSVSWYQQTPGQGLQFLFEYFSETQRNKGNFPGRFSGRQFSNSRSEMNVSTLELGDSALYLCASSPGPRRRLGAVTGELFFGEGSRLTVL.

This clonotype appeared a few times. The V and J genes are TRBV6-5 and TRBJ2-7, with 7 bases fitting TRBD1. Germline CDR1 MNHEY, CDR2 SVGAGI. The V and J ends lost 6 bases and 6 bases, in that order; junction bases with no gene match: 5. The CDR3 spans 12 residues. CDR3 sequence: CASSNRGGEQYF. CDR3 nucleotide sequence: TGTGCCAGCAGCAACAGGGGTGGCGAGCAGTACTTC.

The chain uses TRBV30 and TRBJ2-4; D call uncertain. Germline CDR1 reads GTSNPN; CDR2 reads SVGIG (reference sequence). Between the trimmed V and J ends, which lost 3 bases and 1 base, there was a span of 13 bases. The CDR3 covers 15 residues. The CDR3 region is CAWRNPGPAKNIQYF. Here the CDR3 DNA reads TGTGCCTGGAGGAATCCTGGGCCCGCCAAAAACATTCAGTACTTC.